Below are 5 T cell receptor beta chains sequenced from a single sample in a study of T cells after posttransplantation cyclophosphamide. TCRdb keeps only in-frame clones here, not all; method: immunoSEQ multiplex PCR. The sample includes tens of thousands of clones, 93% seen only once; the top ten take 2.5% to 3%. The material sequenced was PBMCs. Receptors were obtained from a woman aged 25-40 years in good health and a related stem cell transplant donor.

The gene calls are TRBV12-2 and TRBJ1-1; TRBD1 reflects the table's D call only, with no check against the DNA. TRBV12-2 is a pseudogene locus. There are 13 residues in the CDR3. As DNA, the CDR3 is TGTGCAAGTCGCCCCCAGGGGGGTACTGAAGCTTTCTTT. It translates to CASRPQGGTEAFF.

This chain joins TRBV19 and TRBJ1-6; 7 nucleotides line up with TRBD1. Unmatched junction bases numbered 9, after V lost 8 bases and J lost 8 bases. This CDR3 is built from 14 residues. CDR1 and CDR2 (germline): LNHDA, SQIVND (reference sequence). DNA of the CDR3: TGTGCCAGTGCGGTAGGGGGCGCAGATTCACCCCTCCACTTT. Its protein product is CASAVGGADSPLHF.

This clone was found once. The chain carries TRBV30 and TRBJ2-3; 10 nucleotides align to TRBD1. CDR3 size: 15 residues. The germline CDR1 and CDR2 sequences are GTSNPN and SVGIG (reference sequence). V trimming: 2 bases; J trimming: 5 bases; junction bases outside the gene matches: 7. Here the CDR3 DNA reads TGTGCCTGGAGTATCTTGACAGGGGGCCGAGATACGCAGTATTTT. Translation gives CAWSILTGGRDTQYF. Drawing the rest from reference TRBV30 and TRBJ2-3, the complete variable domain is SQTIHQWPATLVQPVGSPLSLECTVEGTSNPNLYWYRQAAGRGLQLLFYSVGIGQISSEVPQNLSASRPQDRQFILSSKKLLLSDSGFYLCAWSILTGGRDTQYFGPGTRLTVL.

In DNA, the CDR3 is TGTGCCTCGGCGTTGGCGGTAAACGGGGACCAGTACTTC. Its translation: CASALAVNGDQYF. The V call is TRBV30, the J call TRBJ2-5, with D maybe TRBD2 (5 bases). Trimming removed 7 bases at V and 10 bases at J, with 22 bases between. Germline V gene sequence: CDR1 GTSNPN, CDR2 SVGIG (reference sequence). The CDR3 is made up of 13 amino acids.

The V gene is TRBV19, the J gene TRBJ2-2; D possibly corresponds to TRBD2 (6 bases). The CDR3 is 15 residues long. Germline assignment: CDR1 LNHDA and CDR2 SQIVND (reference sequence). Trimming shortened V by 3 bases and J by 4 bases, and 12 bases separated the two germline ends. The DNA of the CDR3 is TGTGCCAGTAGTATCGGGGGACGGGGCACCGGGGAGCTGTTTTTT. Protein product: CASSIGGRGTGELFF. Combining the CDR3 with reference TRBV19 and TRBJ2-2 gives the whole variable domain DGGITQSPKYLFRKEGQNVTLSCEQNLNHDAMYWYRQDPGQGLRLIYYSQIVNDFQKGDIAEGYSVSREKKESFPLTVTSAQKNPTAFYLCASSIGGRGTGELFFGEGSRLTVL.